This T cell receptor beta chain was found in a study of blood T cell repertoires in COVID-19. Across the study: Sites across the United States, Italy and Spain contributed samples from acute and convalescent COVID-19. The analysed material was cDNA or gDNA that came from T cells, B-cell-depleted T cells, or PBMCs.

CDR1 and CDR2 from the germline V gene are LNHDA and SQIVND (reference sequence). Trimming cost V 5 bases and J 5 bases; bases outside gene matches: 5. The CDR3 is 14 residues long. Clones were sequenced by immunoSEQ multiplex PCR, and TCRdb holds only the in-frame ones, with some missing. The sample includes approximately 99,000 clones, about four fifths seen only once; the top ten take about 4%. Material: peripheral blood. This TCR derives from a woman in her seventies with acute or convalescent COVID-19. The rearrangement links TRBV19 to TRBJ2-5; 10 bases agree with TRBD2. The CDR3 loop is CASSELAGRETQYF. CDR3 nucleotide sequence: TGTGCCAGTAGTGAACTAGCGGGAAGGGAGACCCAGTACTTC. The variable domain in full, completed from reference TRBV19 and TRBJ2-5, reads DGGITQSPKYLFRKEGQNVTLSCEQNLNHDAMYWYRQDPGQGLRLIYYSQIVNDFQKGDIAEGYSVSREKKESFPLTVTSAQKNPTAFYLCASSELAGRETQYFGPGTRLLVL.